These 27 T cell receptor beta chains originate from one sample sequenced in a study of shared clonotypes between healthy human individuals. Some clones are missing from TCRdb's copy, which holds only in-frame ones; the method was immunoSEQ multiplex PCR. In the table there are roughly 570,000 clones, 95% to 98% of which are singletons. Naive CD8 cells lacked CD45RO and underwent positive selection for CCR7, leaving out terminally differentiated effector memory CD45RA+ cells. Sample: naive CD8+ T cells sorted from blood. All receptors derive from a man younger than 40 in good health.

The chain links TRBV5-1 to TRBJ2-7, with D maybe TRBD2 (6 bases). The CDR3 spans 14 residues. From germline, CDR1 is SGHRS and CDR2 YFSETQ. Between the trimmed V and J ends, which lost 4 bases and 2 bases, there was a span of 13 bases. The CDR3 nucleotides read TGCGCCAGCAGCCGGACTAATGCTCCCTACGAGCAGTACTTC. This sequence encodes CASSRTNAPYEQYF.

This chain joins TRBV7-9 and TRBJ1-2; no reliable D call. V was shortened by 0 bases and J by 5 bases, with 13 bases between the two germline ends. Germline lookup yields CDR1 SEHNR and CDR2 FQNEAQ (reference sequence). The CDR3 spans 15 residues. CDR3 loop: CASSLAWKGRYGYTF. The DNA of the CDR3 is TGTGCCAGCAGCTTAGCGTGGAAGGGCCGATATGGCTACACCTTC. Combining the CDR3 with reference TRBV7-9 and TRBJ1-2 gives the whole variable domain DTGVSQNPRHKITKRGQNVTFRCDPISEHNRLYWYRQTLGQGPEFLTYFQNEAQLEKSRLLSDRFSAERPKGSFSTLEIQRTEQGDSAMYLCASSLAWKGRYGYTFGSGTRLTVV.

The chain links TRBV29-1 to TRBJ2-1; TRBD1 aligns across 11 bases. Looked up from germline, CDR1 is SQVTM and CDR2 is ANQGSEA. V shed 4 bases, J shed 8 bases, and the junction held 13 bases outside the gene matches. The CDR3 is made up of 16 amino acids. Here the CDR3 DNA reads TGCAGCGTTGTTGAAGGACAGGGGGCTTGGGTCGATGAGCAGTTCTTC. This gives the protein CSVVEGQGAWVDEQFF.

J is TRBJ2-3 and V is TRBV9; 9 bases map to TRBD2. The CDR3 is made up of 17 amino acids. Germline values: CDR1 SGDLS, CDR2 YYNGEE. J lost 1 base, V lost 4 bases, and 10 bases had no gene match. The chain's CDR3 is CASSLPLAGYRTDTQYF. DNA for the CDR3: TGTGCCAGCAGCCTACCCCTAGCGGGGTATCGCACAGATACGCAGTATTTT.

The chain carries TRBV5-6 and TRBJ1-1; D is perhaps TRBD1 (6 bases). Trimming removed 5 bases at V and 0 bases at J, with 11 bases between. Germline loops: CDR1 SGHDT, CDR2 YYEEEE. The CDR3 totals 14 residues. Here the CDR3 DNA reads TGTGCCAGCAGTTGGACAGCGATGAACACTGAAGCTTTCTTT. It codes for CASSWTAMNTEAFF. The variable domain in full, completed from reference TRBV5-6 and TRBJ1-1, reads DAGVTQSPTHLIKTRGQQVTLRCSPKSGHDTVSWYQQALGQGPQFIFQYYEEEERQRGNFPDRFSGHQFPNYSSELNVNALLLGDSALYLCASSWTAMNTEAFFGQGTRLTVV.

CDR3 region: CASSKQGRTVSNQPQHF. The CDR3, as DNA: TGTGCCAGCAGTAAACAGGGTAGGACGGTCAGCAATCAGCCCCAGCATTTT. The chain is built from TRBV27 and TRBJ1-5; tentatively, D is TRBD1 (6 bases). With 5 bases removed from V and 1 base from J, the gap between germline ends came to 18 bases. Germline V CDR1 and CDR2: MNHEY, SMNVEV (reference sequence). CDR3 size: 17 residues.

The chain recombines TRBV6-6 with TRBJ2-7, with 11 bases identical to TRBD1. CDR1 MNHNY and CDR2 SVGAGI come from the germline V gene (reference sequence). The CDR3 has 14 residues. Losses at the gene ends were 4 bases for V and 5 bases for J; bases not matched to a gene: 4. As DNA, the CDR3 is TGTGCCAGCAGTTCCACGGGACAGGGGGACGAGCAGTACTTC. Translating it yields CASSSTGQGDEQYF.

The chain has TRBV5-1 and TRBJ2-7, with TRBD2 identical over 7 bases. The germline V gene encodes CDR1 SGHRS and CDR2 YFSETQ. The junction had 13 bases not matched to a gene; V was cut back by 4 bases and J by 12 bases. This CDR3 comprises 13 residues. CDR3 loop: CASSKGLTYEWYF. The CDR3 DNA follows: TGCGCCAGCAGCAAGGGACTAACCTACGAGTGGTACTTC. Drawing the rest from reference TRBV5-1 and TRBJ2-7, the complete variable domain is KAGVTQTPRYLIKTRGQQVTLSCSPISGHRSVSWYQQTPGQGLQFLFEYFSETQRNKGNFPGRFSGRQFSNSRSEMNVSTLELGDSALYLCASSKGLTYEWYFGPGTRLTVT.

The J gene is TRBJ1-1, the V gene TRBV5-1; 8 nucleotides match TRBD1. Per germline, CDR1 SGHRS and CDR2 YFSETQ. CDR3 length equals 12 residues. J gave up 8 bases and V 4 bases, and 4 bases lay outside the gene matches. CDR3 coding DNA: TGCGCCAGCAGCATCGGACAGGGCGAAGCTTTCTTT. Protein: CASSIGQGEAFF.

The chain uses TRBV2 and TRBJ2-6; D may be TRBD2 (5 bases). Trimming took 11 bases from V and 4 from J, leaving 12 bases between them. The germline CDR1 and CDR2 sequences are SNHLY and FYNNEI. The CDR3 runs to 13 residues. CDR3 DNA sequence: TGTGCCCCACGGACTTCCGGGGCCAACGTCCTGACTTTC. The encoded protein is CAPRTSGANVLTF. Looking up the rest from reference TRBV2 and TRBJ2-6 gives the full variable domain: EPEVTQTPSHQVTQMGQEVILRCVPISNHLYFYWYRQILGQKVEFLVSFYNNEISEKSEIFDDQFSVERPDGSNFTLKIRSTKLEDSAMYFCAPRTSGANVLTFGAGSRLTVL.

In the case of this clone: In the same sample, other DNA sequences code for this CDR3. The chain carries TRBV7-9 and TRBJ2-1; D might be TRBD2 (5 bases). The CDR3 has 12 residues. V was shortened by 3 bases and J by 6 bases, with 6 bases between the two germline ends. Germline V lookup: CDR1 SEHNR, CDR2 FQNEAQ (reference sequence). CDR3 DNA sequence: TGTGCCAGCAGCTTCAGCGGCAATGAGCAGTTCTTC. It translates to CASSFSGNEQFF.

CDR3 coding DNA: TGTGCCAGCAGCGTAGAGGGGGCCTTCAATGAGCAGTTCTTC. Its protein is CASSVEGAFNEQFF. The J gene is TRBJ2-1, the V gene TRBV9; TRBD1 matches 7 bases. Trimming removed 0 bases from V and 6 bases from J; junction bases left unmatched: 3. The CDR3 is 14 amino acids. Germline-derived CDR1 and CDR2 are SGDLS and YYNGEE.

The CDR3 loop is CASSTPFRDRAFYTEAFF. For the CDR3, the DNA is TGTGCCAGCAGTACACCCTTCCGGGACAGGGCATTCTACACTGAAGCTTTCTTT. The chain recombines TRBV28 with TRBJ1-1; 9 bases agree with TRBD1. CDR1 and CDR2 from the germline V gene are MDHEN and SYDVKM. V lost 5 bases and J lost 3; bases outside the gene matches: 16. The CDR3 runs 18 residues.

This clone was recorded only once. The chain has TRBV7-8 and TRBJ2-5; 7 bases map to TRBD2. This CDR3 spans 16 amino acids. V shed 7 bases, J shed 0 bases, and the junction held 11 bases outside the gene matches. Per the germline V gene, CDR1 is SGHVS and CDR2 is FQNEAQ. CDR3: CASTTYGAGDQETQYF. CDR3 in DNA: TGTGCCAGCACTACTTATGGGGCGGGAGACCAAGAGACCCAGTACTTC.

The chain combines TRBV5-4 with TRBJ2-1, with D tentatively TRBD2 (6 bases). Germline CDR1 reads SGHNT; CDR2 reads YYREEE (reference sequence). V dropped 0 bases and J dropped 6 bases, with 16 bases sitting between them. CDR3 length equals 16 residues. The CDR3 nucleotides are TGTGCCAGCAGCTTGGCTCAGGGACTTCGGATCAATGAGCAGTTCTTC. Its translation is CASSLAQGLRINEQFF. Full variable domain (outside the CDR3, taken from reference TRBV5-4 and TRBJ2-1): ETGVTQSPTHLIKTRGQQVTLRCSSQSGHNTVSWYQQALGQGPQFIFQYYREEENGRGNFPPRFSGLQFPNYSSELNVNALELDDSALYLCASSLAQGLRINEQFFGPGTRLTVL.

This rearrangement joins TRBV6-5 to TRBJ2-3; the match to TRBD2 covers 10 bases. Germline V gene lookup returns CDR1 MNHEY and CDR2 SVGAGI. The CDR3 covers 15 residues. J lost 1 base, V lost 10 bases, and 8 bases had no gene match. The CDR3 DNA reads TGTGCCACCAAAGGAGGGACTAGCGGCACAGATACGCAGTATTTT. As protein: CATKGGTSGTDTQYF.

The CDR3 sequence: CASSRSPGLGTYEQYF. For the CDR3, the DNA is TGTGCCAGCAGCCGTTCTCCGGGACTAGGAACCTACGAGCAGTACTTC. The chain combines TRBV7-9 with TRBJ2-7; 8 bases align to TRBD2. The CDR3 consists of 16 residues. Per germline, CDR1 SEHNR and CDR2 FQNEAQ (reference sequence). J was trimmed by 2 bases and V by 5 bases; bases with no gene match: 11. Together with reference TRBV7-9 and TRBJ2-7, the CDR3 gives the full variable domain: DTGVSQNPRHKITKRGQNVTFRCDPISEHNRLYWYRQTLGQGPEFLTYFQNEAQLEKSRLLSDRFSAERPKGSFSTLEIQRTEQGDSAMYLCASSRSPGLGTYEQYFGPGTRLTVT.

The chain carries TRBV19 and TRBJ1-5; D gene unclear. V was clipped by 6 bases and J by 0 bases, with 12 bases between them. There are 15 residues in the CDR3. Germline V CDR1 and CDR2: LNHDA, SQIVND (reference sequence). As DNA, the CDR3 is TGTGCCAGTAGAGAGACCGGGTATAGCAATCAGCCCCAGCATTTT. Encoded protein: CASRETGYSNQPQHF.

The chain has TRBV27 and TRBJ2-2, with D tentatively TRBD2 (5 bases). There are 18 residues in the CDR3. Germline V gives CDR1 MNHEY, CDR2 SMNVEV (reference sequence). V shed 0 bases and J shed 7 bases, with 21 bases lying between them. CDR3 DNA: TGTGCCAGCAGTTTATCCGGGTTCATTCTAGCCTCGAGCGGGGAGCTGTTTTTT. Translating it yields CASSLSGFILASSGELFF.

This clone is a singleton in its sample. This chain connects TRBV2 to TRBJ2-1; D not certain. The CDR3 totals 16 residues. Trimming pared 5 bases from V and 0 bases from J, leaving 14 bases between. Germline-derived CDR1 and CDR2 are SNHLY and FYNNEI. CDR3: CASSSPATNSYNEQFF. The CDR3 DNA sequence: TGTGCCAGCAGTTCACCTGCGACAAACTCCTACAATGAGCAGTTCTTC.

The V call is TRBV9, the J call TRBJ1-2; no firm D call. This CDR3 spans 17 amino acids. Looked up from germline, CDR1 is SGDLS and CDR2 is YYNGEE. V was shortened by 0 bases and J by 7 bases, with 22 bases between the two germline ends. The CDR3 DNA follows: TGTGCCAGCAGCGTAGGTGGGAGTGGCACCCGGGAGGGTGGCTACACCTTC. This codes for CASSVGGSGTREGGYTF.

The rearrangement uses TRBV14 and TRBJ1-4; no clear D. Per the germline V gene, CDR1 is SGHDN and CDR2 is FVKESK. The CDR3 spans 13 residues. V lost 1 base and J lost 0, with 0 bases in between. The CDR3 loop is CASSQATNEKLFF. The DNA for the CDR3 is TGTGCCAGCAGCCAAGCAACTAATGAAAAACTGTTTTTT. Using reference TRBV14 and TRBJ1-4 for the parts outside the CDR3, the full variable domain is EAGVTQFPSHSVIEKGQTVTLRCDPISGHDNLYWYRRVMGKEIKFLLHFVKESKQDESGMPNNRFLAERTGGTYSTLKVQPAELEDSGVYFCASSQATNEKLFFGSGTQLSVL.

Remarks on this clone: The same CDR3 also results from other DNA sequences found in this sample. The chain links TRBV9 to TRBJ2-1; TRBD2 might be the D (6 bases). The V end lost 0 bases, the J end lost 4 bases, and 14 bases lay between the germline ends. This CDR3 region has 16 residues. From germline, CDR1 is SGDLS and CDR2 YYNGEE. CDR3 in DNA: TGTGCCAGCAGCGTAGATGGTGGGGGGAGTTACAATGAGCAGTTCTTC. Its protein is CASSVDGGGSYNEQFF.

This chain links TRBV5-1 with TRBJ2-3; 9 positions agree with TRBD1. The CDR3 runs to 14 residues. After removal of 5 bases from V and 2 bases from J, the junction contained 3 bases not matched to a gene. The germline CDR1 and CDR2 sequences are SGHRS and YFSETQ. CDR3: CASRYRGPTDTQYF. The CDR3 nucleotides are TGCGCCAGCAGATACAGGGGGCCCACAGATACGCAGTATTTT.

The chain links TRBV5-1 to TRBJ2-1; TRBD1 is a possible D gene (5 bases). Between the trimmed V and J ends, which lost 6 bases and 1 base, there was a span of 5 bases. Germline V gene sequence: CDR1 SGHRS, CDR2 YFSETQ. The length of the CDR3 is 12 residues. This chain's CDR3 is CASTGSYNEQFF. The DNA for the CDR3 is TGCGCCAGCACAGGGTCCTACAATGAGCAGTTCTTC. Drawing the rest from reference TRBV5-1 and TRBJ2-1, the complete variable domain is KAGVTQTPRYLIKTRGQQVTLSCSPISGHRSVSWYQQTPGQGLQFLFEYFSETQRNKGNFPGRFSGRQFSNSRSEMNVSTLELGDSALYLCASTGSYNEQFFGPGTRLTVL.

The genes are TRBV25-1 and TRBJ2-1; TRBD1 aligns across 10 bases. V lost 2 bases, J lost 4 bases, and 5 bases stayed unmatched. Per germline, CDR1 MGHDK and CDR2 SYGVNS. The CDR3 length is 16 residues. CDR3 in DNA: TGTGCCAGCAGTGAACGTAGGGGACAGGGGTACAATGAGCAGTTCTTC. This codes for CASSERRGQGYNEQFF.

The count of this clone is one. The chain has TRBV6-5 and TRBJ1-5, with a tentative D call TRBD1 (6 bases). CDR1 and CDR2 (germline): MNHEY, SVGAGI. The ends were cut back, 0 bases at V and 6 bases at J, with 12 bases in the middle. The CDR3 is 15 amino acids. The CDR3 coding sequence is TGTGCCAGCAGTTACTCTTGGGGGGCTGGTCAGCCCCAGCATTTT. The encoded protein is CASSYSWGAGQPQHF.